This TCR beta chain came from a study of blood T cell repertoires in COVID-19. The wider study: Italy, Spain and the United States were the sources of the convalescent and acute COVID-19 samples. T cells, B-cell-depleted T cells, or PBMCs supplied cDNA or gDNA.

CDR1 is SGHVS and CDR2 is FNYEAQ in the germline V gene. V trimming: 0 bases; J trimming: 0 bases; junction bases outside the gene matches: 5. This CDR3 contains 17 residues. Original analysis: The authors estimated nucleated cell counts from reference gene primer amplification. Method: immunoSEQ multiplex PCR; TCRdb's copy keeps in-frame clones and lacks some. Clone size and V and J calls were adopted from that table, with D and trimming inferred from the DNA. The sample yields approximately 14,000 clones, roughly 89% seen once. Input material: peripheral blood. This chain links TRBV7-6 with TRBJ2-1; TRBD2 matches 7 bases. The origin of this receptor is a human donor in a cohort sampled during active COVID-19. The CDR3 DNA follows: TGTGCCAGCAGCTTAGCGCCTAGCGGAAGCTCCTACAATGAGCAGTTCTTC. Its translation is CASSLAPSGSSYNEQFF.